This T cell receptor beta chain was sequenced in a study of T cells in women clearing cervical HPV infection. Looking at the study overall: Donors had HPV16-related CIN3 or worse; 2 had invasive cancer. No precancer developed; the control's incident HPV16 infection cleared within 12 months.

V gave up 4 bases and J gave up 4 bases, with 9 bases separating them. CDR1 and CDR2 from the germline V gene are MGHRA and YSYEKL. The CDR3 is made up of 13 amino acids. Remarks on this clone: Its antigen is undetermined. The CDR3 goes on 3 residues after the read ends, and that part is filled in from the germline J gene.

Generated by immunoSEQ multiplex PCR, the TCRdb table keeps only in-frame clones and is missing some. The table for this sample gives roughly 9,000 clones. Regarding the study as a whole: CIN3+ cases had significantly higher TCR richness than controls; evenness did not differ.

The sample consisted of blood buffy coat. The chain joins TRBV4-1 to TRBJ2-3; a possible D gene is TRBD2 (6 bases). This receptor was taken from a woman between 18 and 75 years old with a cervical HPV16 infection that either progressed to CIN3+ or cleared (not recorded which). The CDR3 DNA, read in part, is TGCGCCAGCAGCCCCCCGGGGGCAGATACG. Amino acids: CASSPPGADT. The full CDR3 protein reads CASSPPGADTQYF.